A selection of T cell receptor beta chains follows, all from one sample in a study of cytomegalovirus exposure and HLA in healthy donors. Generated by immunoSEQ multiplex PCR, the TCRdb table keeps only in-frame clones and is missing some. This table holds approximately 130,000 clones, approximately 87% found once. The sequencing sample was made of PBMCs. The receptor set was obtained from a man in his forties or fifties in good health and CMV-seronegative. Both conserved end residues are part of each CDR3. The order of the fields is J gene, V gene, clone size, D gene, CDR3 DNA, CDR3 protein. The D gene is left open where the match is weak. A row's size may be missing; if present it is once, few, many or a size class.

J gene: TRBJ2-5
V gene: TRBV2
clone size: NA
D gene: TRBD1
CDR3 DNA: TGTGCCAGCAGTCGGGGACAGGGTGGGCGGGAGACCCAGTACTTC
CDR3 protein: CASSRGQGGRETQYF

J gene: TRBJ1-1
V gene: TRBV2
clone size: NA
D gene: NA
CDR3 DNA: TGTGCCAGCAGCAAAGTAGGGGATTTGAACACTGAAGCTTTCTTT
CDR3 protein: CASSKVGDLNTEAFF

J gene: TRBJ1-5
V gene: TRBV19
clone size: NA
D gene: TRBD1
CDR3 DNA: TGTGCCAGTAGTCCGTCTGAGACAGGGGGTCAGCAGCCCCAGCATTTT
CDR3 protein: CASSPSETGGQQPQHF

J gene: TRBJ2-3
V gene: TRBV23-1
clone size: few
D gene: TRBD1
CDR3 DNA: TGCGCCAGCAGTGCGGGACAGGGGAAAAATACGCAGTATTTT
CDR3 protein: CASSAGQGKNTQYF

J gene: TRBJ2-7
V gene: TRBV5-4
clone size: NA
D gene: TRBD2
CDR3 DNA: TGTGCCAGCAGCCCCGGGACTAGCGCCTACGAGCAGTACTTC
CDR3 protein: CASSPGTSAYEQYF

J gene: TRBJ2-1
V gene: TRBV28
clone size: NA
D gene: TRBD1
CDR3 DNA: TGTGCCAGCAGGCCCCGGGACAGTCGAGTTCAGTTCTTC
CDR3 protein: CASRPRDSRVQFF

J gene: TRBJ1-4
V gene: TRBV13
clone size: few
D gene: TRBD1
CDR3 DNA: TGTGCCAGCAGCTTAGGGGACAGGGGGCGATCTAATGAAAAACTGTTTTTT
CDR3 protein: CASSLGDRGRSNEKLFF

J gene: TRBJ1-4
V gene: TRBV6-6
clone size: NA
D gene: NA
CDR3 DNA: TGTGCCAGCAGTCCGCCGGGACGGGGGAATGAAAAACTGTTTTTT
CDR3 protein: CASSPPGRGNEKLFF

J gene: TRBJ2-2
V gene: TRBV5-6
clone size: NA
D gene: NA
CDR3 DNA: TGTGCCAGCAGGTCCGGGAGGCAGGGGTACCCCGGGGAGCTGTTTTTT
CDR3 protein: CASRSGRQGYPGELFF

J gene: TRBJ2-1
V gene: TRBV11-3
clone size: NA
D gene: NA
CDR3 DNA: TGTGCCAGCAGCTTAGATATGAAGGTTCGGGGTGAGCAGTTCTTC
CDR3 protein: CASSLDMKVRGEQFF

J gene: TRBJ2-2
V gene: TRBV5-1
clone size: NA
D gene: NA
CDR3 DNA: TGCGCCAGCAGCGTCCGCGGGCAGCGTGACACCGGGGAGCTGTTTTTT
CDR3 protein: CASSVRGQRDTGELFF

J gene: TRBJ2-7
V gene: TRBV18
clone size: NA
D gene: TRBD1
CDR3 DNA: TGTGCCAGCTCAGACCGGGACAGCGTTTACGAGCAGTACTTC
CDR3 protein: CASSDRDSVYEQYF

J gene: TRBJ2-3
V gene: TRBV9
clone size: once
D gene: TRBD1
CDR3 DNA: TGTGCCAGCAGAGACAGGGACACAGATACGCAGTATTTT
CDR3 protein: CASRDRDTDTQYF

J gene: TRBJ1-5
V gene: TRBV5-3
clone size: NA
D gene: NA
CDR3 DNA: TGTGCCAGAAGCCCTAATCAGCCCCAGCATTTT
CDR3 protein: CARSPNQPQHF

J gene: TRBJ1-4
V gene: TRBV5-1
clone size: once
D gene: NA
CDR3 DNA: TGCGCCAGCAGCTTGGGAAGGGGGACCCCTCCGGCAACTAATGAAAAACTGTTTTTT
CDR3 protein: CASSLGRGTPPATNEKLFF

J gene: TRBJ2-7
V gene: TRBV4-3
clone size: NA
D gene: NA
CDR3 DNA: TGCGCCAGCAGCCAAGAAGGAGGGCCAGGGTCCTACGAGCAGTACTTC
CDR3 protein: CASSQEGGPGSYEQYF

J gene: TRBJ1-6
V gene: TRBV5-1
clone size: NA
D gene: TRBD1
CDR3 DNA: TGCGCCAGCAGCGTGACAGGGGATAATTCACCCCTCCACTTT
CDR3 protein: CASSVTGDNSPLHF

J gene: TRBJ2-7
V gene: TRBV7-4
clone size: few
D gene: TRBD2
CDR3 DNA: TGTGCCAGCAGCTTAATTGGGCGGGGGGGGACCTCCTACGAGCAGTACTTC
CDR3 protein: CASSLIGRGGTSYEQYF

J gene: TRBJ2-3
V gene: TRBV6-4
clone size: NA
D gene: NA
CDR3 DNA: TGTGCCAGCAGTGACTCTAGCGCTAGCACAGATACGCAGTATTTT
CDR3 protein: CASSDSSASTDTQYF

J gene: TRBJ2-5
V gene: TRBV27
clone size: NA
D gene: TRBD2
CDR3 DNA: TGTGCCAGCAGCGTACTAGCGGGAGGTAAAGAGACCCAGTACTTC
CDR3 protein: CASSVLAGGKETQYF

J gene: TRBJ2-7
V gene: TRBV19
clone size: NA
D gene: TRBD2
CDR3 DNA: TGTGCCAGTAGTTTTGGACTAGCTTACGAGCAGTACTTC
CDR3 protein: CASSFGLAYEQYF

J gene: TRBJ2-1
V gene: TRBV7-3
clone size: NA
D gene: TRBD2
CDR3 DNA: TGTGCCAGCAGCTTAGCCGGACTAGCGGGAGGGAATGAGCAGTTCTTC
CDR3 protein: CASSLAGLAGGNEQFF

J gene: TRBJ2-1
V gene: TRBV27
clone size: NA
D gene: NA
CDR3 DNA: TGTGCCAGCAGTCCAACTTACTCATACAATGAGCAGTTCTTC
CDR3 protein: CASSPTYSYNEQFF

J gene: TRBJ1-2
V gene: TRBV6-1
clone size: NA
D gene: TRBD1
CDR3 DNA: TGTGCCAGCAGTGAAGCGAGTGACAGGGTATACTATGGCTACACCTTC
CDR3 protein: CASSEASDRVYYGYTF

J gene: TRBJ2-1
V gene: TRBV7-8
clone size: NA
D gene: TRBD2
CDR3 DNA: TGTGCCAGCAGCCGGTTGACTAGCGGGGGGTCCGATGAGCAGTTCTTC
CDR3 protein: CASSRLTSGGSDEQFF

J gene: TRBJ1-1
V gene: TRBV10-1
clone size: few
D gene: NA
CDR3 DNA: TGCGCCAGCAGTGAGGCTGGCAGGGACACTGAAGCTTTCTTT
CDR3 protein: CASSEAGRDTEAFF

J gene: TRBJ2-5
V gene: TRBV2
clone size: NA
D gene: TRBD1
CDR3 DNA: TGTGCTTCACTGGGACAGGGGAGGATAGAGACCCAGTACTTC
CDR3 protein: CASLGQGRIETQYF

J gene: TRBJ2-7
V gene: TRBV5-5
clone size: NA
D gene: TRBD2
CDR3 DNA: TGTGCCAGCAGCTTGGATCTAGCGGGTACCTACGAGCAGTACTTC
CDR3 protein: CASSLDLAGTYEQYF

J gene: TRBJ1-1
V gene: TRBV19
clone size: NA
D gene: TRBD1
CDR3 DNA: TGTGCCAGTAGTATGACCGCAGGGACAGGGAACACTGAAGCTTTCTTT
CDR3 protein: CASSMTAGTGNTEAFF

J gene: TRBJ2-3
V gene: TRBV7-8
clone size: NA
D gene: NA
CDR3 DNA: TGTGCCAGCAGCTTAGATCCTAGCACAGATACGCAGTATTTT
CDR3 protein: CASSLDPSTDTQYF

J gene: TRBJ2-3
V gene: TRBV7-8
clone size: few
D gene: NA
CDR3 DNA: TGTGCCAGCAGCTTAGGTGGGGCGGCGGCGGGCACAGATACGCAGTATTTT
CDR3 protein: CASSLGGAAAGTDTQYF

J gene: TRBJ2-6
V gene: TRBV7-9
clone size: NA
D gene: TRBD1
CDR3 DNA: TGTGCCAGCAGCTTGTACCGGGACAGGAATTCTGGGGCCAACGTCCTGACTTTC
CDR3 protein: CASSLYRDRNSGANVLTF

J gene: TRBJ2-2
V gene: TRBV5-1
clone size: NA
D gene: NA
CDR3 DNA: TGCGCCAGCAGCCAAGGACTGGTTACCGGGGAGCTGTTTTTT
CDR3 protein: CASSQGLVTGELFF

J gene: TRBJ1-3
V gene: TRBV19
clone size: NA
D gene: NA
CDR3 DNA: TGTGTCAGTACCTTACAGGGCTCTGGAAACACCATATATTTT
CDR3 protein: CVSTLQGSGNTIYF

J gene: TRBJ1-1
V gene: TRBV28
clone size: few
D gene: NA
CDR3 DNA: TGTGCCAGCAGCTCCCCAGGAGGGATGGTCACTGAAGCTTTCTTT
CDR3 protein: CASSSPGGMVTEAFF